This T cell receptor (beta chain) was obtained from a study of molecular identifiers for immune sequencing clone quantification. Overall study results and limits: Jurkat TCR RNA from one cell was spiked into approximately 1 million naive cells, and it was reportedly detectable there. Under 1% of molecules in naive cells, but over 98% of effector molecules, belonged to clones above 20 RNA copies.

The CD8+CD4-CCR7+CD45RA+ phenotype defined the sorted naive CD8 T cells. MiXCR was run by TCRdb on the PCR reads, yielding one entry per CDR3 protein. The sample has 70,000 to 90,000 distinct CDR3 sequences, around a fifth seen once. This CDR3 is 15 amino acids long. The germline gives CDR1 LNHDA, CDR2 SQIVND (reference sequence). Trimming stripped 5 bases from V and 8 bases from J, with 19 bases between. This clonotype was detected ten times or more. What it recognizes is unknown. The TCR comes from a human donor in good health. Some libraries in this study had Jurkat cell RNA spiked in. Source material: naive CD8+ T cells from blood, with Jurkat cell RNA spiked in. The subset here: FACS-sorted CD8+CD4-CCR7+CD45RA+ naive T cells. The chain couples TRBV19 to TRBJ2-4; the D gene is possibly TRBD1 (5 bases). CDR3 protein: CASSPDPPGWDIQYF. CDR3 coding DNA: TGTGCCAGTAGTCCAGATCCCCCAGGGTGGGACATTCAGTACTTC.